Listed here are 21 T cell receptor beta chains from one sample, sequenced in a study of blood T cell repertoires in COVID-19. The protocol was immunoSEQ multiplex PCR, while the TCRdb copy is restricted to in-frame clones and leaves out a portion. Of under 200,000 clones in the sample, over 75% were seen once. The sample was PBMCs or T cells enriched from blood (not recorded which). Source of these receptors: a man over 45 who had recovered from COVID-19.

This clone was seen only a few times. The chain couples TRBV2 to TRBJ1-3; D not certain. Trimming left V 5 bases short and J 7 bases short, with 12 bases between. The germline V gene has CDR1 SNHLY and CDR2 FYNNEI. This CDR3 spans 13 amino acids. CDR3 sequence reads: CASSIGRSNTIYF. As DNA, the CDR3 is TGTGCCAGCAGTATAGGGAGGTCGAACACCATATATTTT.

A single count supports this clone. The V gene is TRBV19, the J gene TRBJ2-5, with TRBD1 matching 8 bases. J gave up 4 bases and V 7 bases, and 11 bases lay outside the gene matches. The germline V gene encodes CDR1 LNHDA and CDR2 SQIVND (reference sequence). The CDR3 totals 15 residues. The DNA of the CDR3 is TGTGCCAGTACCCAATCTGCCAGGGGGCGAGAGACCCAGTACTTC. Its translation is CASTQSARGRETQYF.

This chain joins TRBV7-8 and TRBJ1-5, with 11 bases that match TRBD1. In germline, CDR1 is SGHVS, CDR2 FQNEAQ. This CDR3 comprises 17 residues. V was clipped by 2 bases and J by 1 base; unmatched bases: 4. The CDR3 is CASSLRTGGKSNQPQHF. Here the CDR3 DNA reads TGTGCCAGCAGCTTAAGGACAGGGGGCAAGAGCAATCAGCCCCAGCATTTT.

The V and J genes are TRBV19 and TRBJ1-2; 7 bases are a match to TRBD1. This CDR3 region has 13 residues. The V and J ends lost 6 bases and 2 bases, in that order; junction bases with no gene match: 3. CDR1 is LNHDA, CDR2 SQIVND, per germline (reference sequence). CDR3 bases: TGTGCCAGTAGCGGCAGGGGGAACTATGGCTACACCTTC. Encoded protein: CASSGRGNYGYTF.

The J gene is TRBJ2-3, the V gene TRBV11-2, with TRBD1 matching 9 bases. CDR3 length: 17 amino acids. Germline values: CDR1 SGHAT, CDR2 FQNNGV. The V segment lost 2 bases and the J segment 1 base; nucleotides outside the gene matches: 7. The DNA of the CDR3 is TGTGCCAGCAGCTTAACCGGACAGGGGACCGGCACAGATACGCAGTATTTT. Translated: CASSLTGQGTGTDTQYF.

The V and J genes are TRBV7-2 and TRBJ1-5, with 7 bases that match TRBD1. With V trimmed by 0 bases and J by 0 bases, 8 bases remained unmatched. CDR3 size: 18 residues. The germline V gene encodes CDR1 SGHTA and CDR2 FQGNSA. CDR3 DNA sequence: TGTGCCAGCAGCTTAGCCGACAGGGAGAGATATAGCAATCAGCCCCAGCATTTT. It is translated as CASSLADRERYSNQPQHF.

The chain employs TRBV4-1 and TRBJ1-5; 7 nucleotides line up with TRBD1. This CDR3 is 18 amino acids long. V shed 0 bases and J 6 bases; nucleotides not matched to a gene: 14. CDR1 is MGHRA, CDR2 YSYEKL, per germline. The CDR3 loop reads CASSQDNQGGKGRQPQHF. The CDR3 DNA reads as TGCGCCAGCAGCCAAGATAACCAGGGGGGAAAAGGGCGTCAGCCCCAGCATTTT.

This chain links TRBV6-5 with TRBJ2-7, with TRBD1 matching 7 bases. The V segment lost 7 bases and the J segment 6 bases; nucleotides outside the gene matches: 9. This CDR3 spans 13 amino acids. The V gene's germline CDR1 is MNHEY and CDR2 SVGAGI. CDR3 region: CASKLTGVGEQYF. DNA of the CDR3: TGTGCCAGCAAACTTACAGGGGTGGGCGAGCAGTACTTC.

The rearrangement joins TRBV5-1 to TRBJ2-7, with 7 bases lining up with TRBD2. The V segment lost 4 bases and the J segment 5 bases; nucleotides outside the gene matches: 9. Germline CDR1 is SGHRS and CDR2 is YFSETQ. The CDR3 has 14 amino acids. The CDR3 spells CASSPRTSFDEQYF. In DNA, the CDR3 is TGCGCCAGCAGCCCAAGGACTAGTTTTGACGAGCAGTACTTC.

J is TRBJ2-7 and V is TRBV14, with 7 nucleotides matching TRBD2. V lost 7 bases to trimming and J lost 4 bases; unmatched junction nucleotides: 7. Germline lookup yields CDR1 SGHDN and CDR2 FVKESK. This CDR3 spans 13 amino acids. CDR3 bases: TGTGCCAGCAATGGACTAGGGCAATACGAGCAGTACTTC. It specifies CASNGLGQYEQYF.

In this sample, this clone turned up a few times. The V and J genes are TRBV11-3 and TRBJ2-1; 11 bases fit TRBD2. This CDR3 region has 15 residues. V dropped 5 bases and J dropped 3; count of bases not matched to a gene: 3. Per the germline V gene, CDR1 is SGHNT and CDR2 is YENEEA. The CDR3 protein is CASSPSGRYYNEQFF. CDR3 DNA: TGTGCCAGCAGCCCTAGCGGGAGGTACTACAATGAGCAGTTCTTC.

This chain joins TRBV7-2 and TRBJ2-7, with 7 bases identical to TRBD1. Germline loops: CDR1 SGHTA, CDR2 FQGNSA. This CDR3 spans 14 amino acids. The trim removed 5 bases at V and 3 bases at J, leaving 7 bases unmatched. The chain's CDR3 is CASSQRQGDYEQYF. The CDR3 DNA reads TGTGCCAGCAGCCAAAGACAGGGTGACTACGAGCAGTACTTC.

The chain is built from TRBV11-2 and TRBJ1-1; 10 nucleotides line up with TRBD1. The CDR3 has 18 amino acids. Germline V gene data show CDR1 as SGHAT and CDR2 as FQNNGV. V dropped 4 bases and J dropped 0; count of bases not matched to a gene: 11. The chain's CDR3 is CASSSRSPGTGVNTEAFF. The CDR3 region has the DNA TGTGCCAGCAGCTCACGTAGTCCCGGGACAGGGGTGAACACTGAAGCTTTCTTT.

The CDR3 bases are TGTGCCAGCATTGAACCGCCGGACAGGAAGCAGTTCTTC. This gives the protein CASIEPPDRKQFF. V and J are TRBV12-3 or TRBV12-4 and TRBJ2-1, with 7 nucleotides matching TRBD1. V shed 7 bases and J 11 bases; nucleotides not matched to a gene: 11. The CDR3 length is 13 residues.

This clone has only a few counts. The V and J genes are TRBV14 and TRBJ2-2; tentatively, D is TRBD1 (7 bases). The V end was cut by 0 bases, the J end by 1 base, with 12 bases between. Germline CDR1 SGHDN, CDR2 FVKESK. The CDR3 extends over 17 amino acids. Written as DNA, the CDR3 is TGTGCCAGCAGCCAAGAGGCGGGACAGTGGAACACCGGGGAGCTGTTTTTT. This encodes CASSQEAGQWNTGELFF. Looking up the rest from reference TRBV14 and TRBJ2-2 gives the full variable domain: EAGVTQFPSHSVIEKGQTVTLRCDPISGHDNLYWYRRVMGKEIKFLLHFVKESKQDESGMPNNRFLAERTGGTYSTLKVQPAELEDSGVYFCASSQEAGQWNTGELFFGEGSRLTVL.

CDR3 sequence (DNA): TGTGCCAGTAGTATACGGACAGGACTTTTCTATGGCTACACCTTC. Translation gives CASSIRTGLFYGYTF. This sequence joins TRBV19 and TRBJ1-2; 7 bases fit TRBD1. CDR1 LNHDA and CDR2 SQIVND come from the germline V gene (reference sequence). The CDR3 extends over 15 amino acids. The trim removed 2 bases at V and 4 bases at J, leaving 7 bases unmatched.

V gene TRBV15 combines with J gene TRBJ2-7; D might be TRBD1 (6 bases). Germline loops: CDR1 LNHNV, CDR2 YYDKDF (reference sequence). V dropped 1 base and J dropped 3 bases, with 10 bases sitting between them. This CDR3 is built from 14 residues. Here the CDR3 reads CATSRVARGYEQYF. CDR3 sequence (DNA): TGTGCCACCAGCAGAGTGGCCAGGGGCTACGAGCAGTACTTC. Using reference TRBV15 and TRBJ2-7 for the parts outside the CDR3, the full variable domain is DAMVIQNPRYQVTQFGKPVTLSCSQTLNHNVMYWYQQKSSQAPKLLFHYYDKDFNNEADTPDNFQSRRPNTSFCFLDIRSPGLGDTAMYLCATSRVARGYEQYFGPGTRLTVT.

The V gene is TRBV5-8, the J gene TRBJ1-4, with 8 bases fitting TRBD1. Germline CDR1 and CDR2: SGHTS and YDEGEE. Germline trimming cut 4 bases from V and 7 bases from J; bases unmatched to any gene: 9. The CDR3 has 15 amino acids. CDR3 loop: CASSRTGGQGEKLFF. The CDR3 nucleotides are TGTGCCAGCAGCCGAACAGGGGGTCAAGGTGAAAAACTGTTTTTT. Variable domain in full (rest from reference TRBV5-8 and TRBJ1-4): EAGVTQSPTHLIKTRGQQATLRCSPISGHTSVYWYQQALGLGLQFLLWYDEGEERNRGNFPPRFSGRQFPNYSSELNVNALELEDSALYLCASSRTGGQGEKLFFGSGTQLSVL.

This sequence joins TRBV29-1 and TRBJ1-4; the match to TRBD1 covers 7 bases. This CDR3 region has 15 residues. In germline, CDR1 is SQVTM, CDR2 ANQGSEA. The V and J ends lost 4 bases and 5 bases, in that order; junction bases with no gene match: 10. CDR3 DNA: TGCAGCGTTGGTATAGCAGGGGGAGAAAATGAAAAACTGTTTTTT. Amino acids: CSVGIAGGENEKLFF.

The chain combines TRBV5-4 with TRBJ2-3; 8 bases align to TRBD1. The CDR3 is made up of 16 amino acids. Germline V gene lookup returns CDR1 SGHNT and CDR2 YYREEE (reference sequence). V lost 5 bases to trimming and J lost 8 bases; unmatched junction nucleotides: 16. The chain's CDR3 is CASRPLGRGLQGTQYF. As DNA, the CDR3 is TGTGCCAGCAGACCCCTGGGCAGGGGGCTGCAAGGTACGCAGTATTTT.

The CDR3, as DNA: TGTGCCAGCAGCCCTGGACTCCGGTACGAGCAGTACTTC. This encodes CASSPGLRYEQYF. The chain couples TRBV5-4 to TRBJ2-7, with D possibly being TRBD2 (5 bases). Germline CDR1 is SGHNT and CDR2 is YYREEE (reference sequence). Trimming left V 4 bases short and J 4 bases short, with 12 bases between. The CDR3 contains 13 residues.